This TCR beta chain was found in a study of T-cell memory formation after mild COVID-19. Across the whole study: Largely, TCR clusters stayed within a single donor.

Study outcomes and limitations: Pre-infection memory carried some responding clones, suggesting that cross-reactive memory joined.

The CDR3 length is 16 residues. Germline V gives CDR1 SGHTA, CDR2 FQGNSA. V was clipped by 4 bases and J by 4 bases, with 18 bases between them. MiXCR, run by TCRdb on the 5' RACE reads, gives a single entry per CDR3 protein. Here the sample spans roughly 50,000 distinct CDR3 sequences, roughly an eighth being singletons. This clonotype was seen only a few times. Its antigen is unidentified. The genes are TRBV7-2 and TRBJ2-3; D possibly corresponds to TRBD2 (5 bases). Input material: PBMCs or a T cell subset sorted from them (not recorded which). The receptor was isolated from a young man who had mild COVID-19 (a few samples of this study predate the infection). Cell type and time point are not known. CDR3 in DNA: TGTGCCAGCAGCTCCGTGGTAGCGAGAGTCCCAGATACGCAGTATTTT. Protein product: CASSSVVARVPDTQYF.